The 22 T cell receptor beta chains in this list originate from one sample, sequenced in a study of blood T cell repertoires in COVID-19. Sequencing used immunoSEQ multiplex PCR; TCRdb keeps in-frame clones, though not all of them. The profile shows some 60,000 clones, 80% to 85% of them singletons. Sequencing was performed on peripheral blood. The receptors come from a human donor in a cohort sampled during active COVID-19.

This clone was recorded once. CDR3 sequence: CASSPSGGAVEQYV. As DNA, the CDR3 is TGCGCCAGCAGCCCCAGCGGGGGGGCCGTCGAGCAGTACGTC. The chain employs TRBV5-1 and TRBJ2-7, with TRBD2 matching over 10 bases. This CDR3 has 14 residues. V trimming: 4 bases; J trimming: 6 bases; junction bases outside the gene matches: 7. Per germline, CDR1 SGHRS and CDR2 YFSETQ.

The V gene is TRBV5-1, the J gene TRBJ1-6; D may be TRBD1 (5 bases). CDR3 length: 15 residues. Between the trimmed V and J ends, which lost 4 bases and 4 bases, there was a span of 12 bases. The V gene's germline CDR1 is SGHRS and CDR2 YFSETQ. The CDR3 reads CASSVGLTYNSPLHF. The CDR3 DNA sequence: TGCGCCAGCAGCGTGGGACTGACGTATAATTCACCCCTCCACTTT.

The chain joins TRBV5-1 to TRBJ1-1, with D maybe TRBD1 (6 bases). The CDR3 runs 13 residues. Germline CDR1 is SGHRS and CDR2 is YFSETQ. The V gene lost 7 bases and the J gene lost 4 bases, with 14 bases spanning the gap. The CDR3: CASGQGFGTEAFF. The CDR3 DNA follows: TGCGCCAGCGGCCAGGGGTTTGGCACTGAAGCTTTCTTT.

The chain uses TRBV5-6 and TRBJ1-5; D is perhaps TRBD1 (5 bases). CDR3 length: 16 residues. V was shortened by 3 bases and J by 6 bases, with 19 bases between the two germline ends. Germline CDR1 reads SGHDT; CDR2 reads YYEEEE. This CDR3 reads CASSSAAGRWGQPQHF. The CDR3 DNA follows: TGTGCCAGCAGCTCCGCCGCGGGGCGATGGGGTCAGCCCCAGCATTTT.

The chain joins TRBV19 to TRBJ2-2, with D perhaps matching TRBD2 (6 bases). The CDR3 spans 17 residues. CDR1 and CDR2 (germline): LNHDA, SQIVND (reference sequence). V was clipped by 3 bases and J by 1 base, with 15 bases between them. CDR3 in amino acids: CASSIGSGLENTGELFF. The CDR3 DNA reads as TGTGCCAGTAGTATCGGGTCGGGACTCGAGAACACCGGGGAGCTGTTTTTT.

The chain joins TRBV30 to TRBJ2-7; 7 positions match TRBD1. The CDR3 covers 16 residues. Germline values: CDR1 GTSNPN, CDR2 SVGIG (reference sequence). Trimming cost V 2 bases and J 4 bases; bases outside gene matches: 14. CDR3 sequence reads: CAWSKDPGGALYEQYF. The CDR3 nucleotides read TGTGCCTGGAGTAAAGACCCAGGGGGTGCTTTGTACGAGCAGTACTTC.

The chain is built from TRBV5-1 and TRBJ2-3, with TRBD1 matching over 9 bases. Germline values: CDR1 SGHRS, CDR2 YFSETQ. CDR3 size: 15 residues. Trimming removed 4 bases from V and 3 bases from J; junction bases left unmatched: 6. The CDR3 DNA reads as TGCGCCAGCAGCCCTCAGGGGACAGGGACAGATACGCAGTATTTT. Translating gives CASSPQGTGTDTQYF. The full variable domain, with the rest looked up from reference TRBV5-1 and TRBJ2-3, is KAGVTQTPRYLIKTRGQQVTLSCSPISGHRSVSWYQQTPGQGLQFLFEYFSETQRNKGNFPGRFSGRQFSNSRSEMNVSTLELGDSALYLCASSPQGTGTDTQYFGPGTRLTVL.

This sequence joins TRBV11-3 and TRBJ1-1, with 8 bases that match TRBD1. Trimming at V came to 5 bases and at J to 10 bases, leaving 3 bases not matched to a gene. Looked up from germline, CDR1 is SGHNT and CDR2 is YENEEA. The CDR3 runs to 11 residues. The CDR3 bases are TGTGCCAGCAGCACAGGGACAGGAGCTTTCTTT. Translated: CASSTGTGAFF.

The V gene is TRBV7-9, the J gene TRBJ1-1; D uncertain. The CDR3 contains 14 residues. Germline V gene data show CDR1 as SEHNR and CDR2 as FQNEAQ (reference sequence). Between the trimmed V and J ends, which lost 5 bases and 1 base, there was a span of 11 bases. CDR3 region: CASSVRFWNTEAFF. The CDR3 coding sequence is TGTGCCAGCAGCGTACGGTTTTGGAACACTGAAGCTTTCTTT.

The V gene is TRBV3-1 (or the pseudogene TRBV3-2), the J gene TRBJ1-4; D ambiguous. This CDR3 is built from 16 residues. The V end was cut by 2 bases, the J end by 1 base, with 11 bases between. Germline assignment: CDR1 LGHDT and CDR2 YNNKEL (reference sequence). The CDR3 sequence: CASSQWGGRTNEKLFF. As DNA, the CDR3 is TGTGCCAGCAGCCAATGGGGAGGGCGAACTAATGAAAAACTGTTTTTT.

This clone was found a few times. The CDR3 loop is CASSSQDHGAQYF. DNA of the CDR3: TGTGCCAGCAGCTCCCAGGACCACGGGGCGCAGTATTTT. The V gene is TRBV7-2, the J gene TRBJ2-3, with a possible D match to TRBD2 (5 bases). Germline CDR1 and CDR2: SGHTA and FQGNSA. Trimming pared 4 bases from V and 10 bases from J, leaving 15 bases between. The CDR3 covers 13 residues.

The rearrangement links TRBV6-6 to TRBJ1-6, with no clear D. V shed 11 bases and J shed 2 bases, with 10 bases lying between them. Per the germline V gene, CDR1 is MNHNY and CDR2 is SVGAGI (reference sequence). This CDR3 region has 13 residues. This CDR3 reads CAGRAAYNSPLHF. The CDR3, as DNA: TGTGCCGGGAGGGCAGCCTATAATTCACCCCTCCACTTT.

The J gene is TRBJ2-2, the V gene TRBV3-1 (or the pseudogene TRBV3-2); TRBD1 is a possible D gene (6 bases). CDR3 size: 15 residues. The V gene's germline CDR1 is LGHDT and CDR2 YNNKEL (reference sequence). Trimming stripped 6 bases from V and 1 base from J, with 12 bases between. The CDR3 here is CASRSGQKNTGELFF. CDR3 DNA sequence: TGTGCCAGCAGATCCGGACAGAAGAACACCGGGGAGCTGTTTTTT.

The J gene is TRBJ2-5, the V gene TRBV5-1, with 13 bases that match TRBD2. The CDR3 covers 17 residues. After removal of 0 bases from V and 3 bases from J, the junction contained 5 bases not matched to a gene. Germline V lookup: CDR1 SGHRS, CDR2 YFSETQ. The CDR3 DNA sequence: TGCGCCAGCAGCTTGGCCCTCACTAGCGGGGGGGAAGAGACCCAGTACTTC. Translation: CASSLALTSGGEETQYF.

The sample holds one count of this clone. The chain is built from TRBV6-5 and TRBJ2-7; 7 positions match TRBD1. The CDR3 totals 15 residues. The germline gives CDR1 MNHEY, CDR2 SVGAGI. The J segment lost 5 bases and the V segment lost 5 bases, leaving 12 bases of the junction unmatched. The CDR3 spells CASSIQTGLRDEQYV. The CDR3 coding sequence is TGTGCCAGCAGTATCCAGACAGGGCTAAGGGACGAGCAGTACGTC.

V gene TRBV3-1 (or the pseudogene TRBV3-2) combines with J gene TRBJ2-3, with D possibly matching TRBD1 (6 bases). The CDR3 is made up of 15 amino acids. Germline assignment: CDR1 LGHDT and CDR2 YNNKEL (reference sequence). With 2 bases removed from V and 3 bases from J, the gap between germline ends came to 12 bases. This CDR3 reads CASSQTGSRTDTQYF. Here the CDR3 DNA reads TGTGCCAGCAGCCAAACAGGGAGTAGGACAGATACGCAGTATTTT.

This chain connects TRBV7-9 to TRBJ1-2; 10 positions match TRBD1. The CDR3 length is 13 residues. After removal of 5 bases from V and 8 bases from J, the junction contained 5 bases not matched to a gene. CDR1 SEHNR and CDR2 FQNEAQ come from the germline V gene (reference sequence). CDR3 sequence (DNA): TGTGCCAGCAGCCCGCAGACAGGGGGCGGCTACACCTTC. Translated, it gives CASSPQTGGGYTF.

The genes are TRBV10-3 and TRBJ2-5; 9 nucleotides align to TRBD2. Trimming took 10 bases from V and 5 from J; bases not matched to a gene: 8. Germline-derived CDR1 and CDR2 are ENHRY and SYGVKD. The CDR3 is made up of 13 amino acids. In DNA form, the CDR3 reads TGTGCCAGCTGCGGGGGGGCAGGGGAGACCCAGTACTTC. As protein: CASCGGAGETQYF.

This clone was detected only once. The V gene is TRBV11-1, the J gene TRBJ2-3; D not resolved. The germline gives CDR1 SGHAT, CDR2 FQDESV (reference sequence). V was pared by 2 bases and J by 6 bases, with 12 bases between. This CDR3 comprises 14 residues. CDR3 sequence reads: CASSLIDFPDTQYF. DNA of the CDR3: TGTGCCAGCAGCTTAATCGACTTCCCCGATACGCAGTATTTT.

This chain joins TRBV7-9 and TRBJ2-7; 8 bases agree with TRBD1. Per the germline V gene, CDR1 is SEHNR and CDR2 is FQNEAQ (reference sequence). The CDR3 has 15 residues. Unmatched junction bases numbered 9, after V lost 5 bases and J lost 3 bases. The CDR3 here is CASSPPNRGFYEQYF. Here the CDR3 DNA reads TGTGCCAGCAGCCCCCCTAACAGGGGGTTCTACGAGCAGTACTTC.

This clone appeared a single time. The chain employs TRBV19 and TRBJ1-2; the D is unclear. Germline-derived CDR1 and CDR2 are LNHDA and SQIVND (reference sequence). This CDR3 region has 14 residues. V was pared by 6 bases and J by 0 bases, with 11 bases between. CDR3 in amino acids: CASSTTAANYGYTF. As DNA, the CDR3 is TGTGCCAGTAGCACCACAGCCGCTAACTATGGCTACACCTTC.

The genes are TRBV28 and TRBJ2-3; 8 bases agree with TRBD1. Trimming removed 6 bases from V and 4 bases from J; junction bases left unmatched: 3. This CDR3 spans 13 amino acids. Germline CDR1 and CDR2: MDHEN and SYDVKM. CDR3: CASRGQGSDTQYF. The DNA for the CDR3 is TGTGCCAGCAGAGGACAGGGCTCAGATACGCAGTATTTT.